The present T cell receptor (beta chain) was sequenced within a study of T cells in Graves' hyperthyroidism and ophthalmopathy. The investigators amplified TCR beta CDR3 regions from RNA transcripts. The study used the HTBI primer set for a first-round RT-PCR of the TCR CDR3. One entry per CDR3 protein results from TCRdb running MiXCR on the multiplex PCR reads. The sample consists of about 210,000 distinct CDR3 sequences, approximately 17% of them appearing once. Trimming removed 3 bases from V and 4 bases from J; junction bases left unmatched: 5. The germline gives CDR1 MGHRA, CDR2 YSYEKL. This CDR3 region has 15 residues. The table lists this clonotype with a few counts.

The chain recombines TRBV4-1 with TRBJ2-2, with TRBD2 identical over 7 bases. The receptor comes from a man aged 45-65 years with Graves' hyperthyroidism. The material sequenced was blood. CDR3 sequence (DNA): TGCGCCAGCAGCCACACTAGCGAGCCCACCGGGGAGCTGTTTTTT. Translated, it gives CASSHTSEPTGELFF.